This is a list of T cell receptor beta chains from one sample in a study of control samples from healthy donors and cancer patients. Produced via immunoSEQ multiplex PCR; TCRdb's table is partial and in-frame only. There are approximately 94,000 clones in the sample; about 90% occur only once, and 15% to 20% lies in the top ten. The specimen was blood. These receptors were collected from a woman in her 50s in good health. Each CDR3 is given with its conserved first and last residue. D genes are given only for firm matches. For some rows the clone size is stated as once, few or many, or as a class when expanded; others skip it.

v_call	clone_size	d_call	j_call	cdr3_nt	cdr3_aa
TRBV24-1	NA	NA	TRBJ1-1	TGTGCCACCAGTGACCACCTCGGGGCCGAAGCTTTCTTT	CATSDHLGAEAFF
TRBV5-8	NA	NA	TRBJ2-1	TGTGCCAGCAGCTTGTTTTATATGGACCGGCGATACAATGAGCAGTTCTTC	CASSLFYMDRRYNEQFF
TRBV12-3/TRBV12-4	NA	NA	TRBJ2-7	TGTGCCAGCAGCCGCGGCTACGAGCAGTACTTC	CASSRGYEQYF
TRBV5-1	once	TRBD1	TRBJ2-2	TGCGCCAGCAGCCCGACAGGGCCCGGCACCGGGGAGCTGTTTTTT	CASSPTGPGTGELFF
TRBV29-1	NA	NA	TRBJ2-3	TGCAGCGTTGCCACTAGGCCAGATACGCAGTATTTT	CSVATRPDTQYF
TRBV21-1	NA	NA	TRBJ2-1	TGTGCCAGCAGCAAAGAGGTCTGGTCCGACAATGAGCAGTTCTTC	CASSKEVWSDNEQFF
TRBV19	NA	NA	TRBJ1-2	TGTGCCAGTAACCCCTCGGTATGGGATGGCTACACCTTC	CASNPSVWDGYTF
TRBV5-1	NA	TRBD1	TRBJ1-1	TGCGCCAGCACCTCGTCGACAGGGTTGAACACTGAAGCTTTCTTT	CASTSSTGLNTEAFF
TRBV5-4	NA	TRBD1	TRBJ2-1	TGTGCCAGCAGCTTGCGTCAGGGGGCTTATGAGCAGTTCTTC	CASSLRQGAYEQFF
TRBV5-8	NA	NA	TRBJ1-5	TGTGCCAGCAGCTTGCTGGGCAGGGATCAGCCCCAGCATTTT	CASSLLGRDQPQHF
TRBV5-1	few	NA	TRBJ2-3	TGCGCCAGCAGCTGGCAGGGATCCCAGATGGCGCAGTATTTT	CASSWQGSQMAQYF
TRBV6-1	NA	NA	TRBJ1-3	TGTGCCAGCAGTGAAGGGGCCCCCGGCAGAAACACCATATATTTT	CASSEGAPGRNTIYF
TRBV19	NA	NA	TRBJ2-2	TGTGCCAGTAGTAAGGGACGGATCGCGAACACCGGGGAGCTGTTTTTT	CASSKGRIANTGELFF
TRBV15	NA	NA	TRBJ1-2	TGTGCCACCAGCAGAGGGGCAGGGAGTGACTATGGCTACACCTTC	CATSRGAGSDYGYTF
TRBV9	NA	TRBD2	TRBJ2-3	TGTGCCAGCAGCGTCGAGGCTAGCGGGCGTGCGCAGTATTTT	CASSVEASGRAQYF
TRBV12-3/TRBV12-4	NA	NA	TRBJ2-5	TGTGCCAGCAGCGCAGGGTTAGCGACGACCCAGTACTTC	CASSAGLATTQYF
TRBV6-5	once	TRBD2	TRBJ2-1	TGTGCCAGCAGTTACTTTCCTAGCGGCGCATCTGATGAGCAGTTCTTC	CASSYFPSGASDEQFF
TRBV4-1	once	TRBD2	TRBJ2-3	TGCGCCAGCAGCCGAGTACTAGCGGGCACAGATACGCAGTATTTT	CASSRVLAGTDTQYF
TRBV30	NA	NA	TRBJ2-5	TGTGCCTGGAGTCATCCCCCGGAAAGGGGGGAGACCCAGTACTTC	CAWSHPPERGETQYF
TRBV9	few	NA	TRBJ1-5	TGTGCCAGCAGCGTAGGGGGAGGCGGCAATCAGCCCCAGCATTTT	CASSVGGGGNQPQHF
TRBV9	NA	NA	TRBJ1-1	TGTGCCAGCAGCCCATTCCCAGGGAAGGGGGCTGAAGCTTTCTTT	CASSPFPGKGAEAFF
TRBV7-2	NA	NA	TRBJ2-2	TGTGCCAGCAGCCCAGTATTCCCCGGGGAGCTGTTTTTT	CASSPVFPGELFF
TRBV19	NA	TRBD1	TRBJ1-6	TGTGCCAGTCGAGGCCTTACAGGGGGCCTTTATTCACCCCTCCACTTT	CASRGLTGGLYSPLHF
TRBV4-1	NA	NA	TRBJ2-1	TGCGCCAGCAGCCAAACAGCCTTTCACGATGAGCAGTTCTTC	CASSQTAFHDEQFF
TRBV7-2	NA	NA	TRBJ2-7	TGTGCCAGCAGCGCGCTGACTAGCTACGAGCAGTACTTC	CASSALTSYEQYF
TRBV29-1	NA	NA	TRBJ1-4	TGCAGCGTTGGGTATTCGGGGGAAAAACTGTTTTTT	CSVGYSGEKLFF
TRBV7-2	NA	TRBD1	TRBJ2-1	TGTGCCAGCAGCTCCAGGGGACAGGGGAGAACCGGGACCCCTGAGCAGTTCTTC	CASSSRGQGRTGTPEQFF
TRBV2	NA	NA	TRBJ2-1	TGTGCCAGCACCGGCCAGGGGTTCTACAATGAGCAGTTCTTC	CASTGQGFYNEQFF
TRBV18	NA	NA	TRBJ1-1	TGTGCCAGCCAGAATGAGGGTACTGGGGCTTTCTTT	CASQNEGTGAFF
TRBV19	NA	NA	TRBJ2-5	TGTGCCAGTAGTATACTTAGCGCCCAAGAGACCCAGTACTTC	CASSILSAQETQYF
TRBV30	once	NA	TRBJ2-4	TGTGCCTGGGACCTAGCGCCCGCCAAAAACATTCAGTACTTC	CAWDLAPAKNIQYF
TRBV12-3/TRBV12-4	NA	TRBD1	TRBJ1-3	TGTGCCAGCAGTTCAACAGGGGTAAACACCATATATTTT	CASSSTGVNTIYF
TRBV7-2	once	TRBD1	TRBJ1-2	TGTGCCAGCAGCTTCGGGACAGGGTTGGGTAAAAATGGCTACACCTTC	CASSFGTGLGKNGYTF
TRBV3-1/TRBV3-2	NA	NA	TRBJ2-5	TGTGCCAGCAGGAAAGGTCGAACGGGGGGCTTTGAAGAGACCCAGTACTTC	CASRKGRTGGFEETQYF
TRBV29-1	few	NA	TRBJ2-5	TGCAGCGTTGTAACCCACGAACCAGGGGTAGAGACCCAGTACTTC	CSVVTHEPGVETQYF
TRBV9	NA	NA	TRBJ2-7	TGTGCCAGCAGCGTAGGGGGAAGGGACTGGGGTCGCGAGCAGTACTTC	CASSVGGRDWGREQYF
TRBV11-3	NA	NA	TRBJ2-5	TGTGCCAGCAGCTTAGACCGGGGGGAGACCCAGTACTTC	CASSLDRGETQYF
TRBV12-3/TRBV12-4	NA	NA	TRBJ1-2	TGTGCCAGCAGTTTGCGGGGAGATGGCTACACCTTC	CASSLRGDGYTF
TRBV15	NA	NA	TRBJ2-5	TGTGCCACCAGCGAAAGTCGGGAGACCCAGTACTTC	CATSESRETQYF
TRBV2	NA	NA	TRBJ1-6	TGTGCCAGCAGTGACCCATATAATTCACCCCTCCACTTT	CASSDPYNSPLHF
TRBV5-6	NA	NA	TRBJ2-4	TGTGCCAGCAGCCTCGCCGTCGGGGCCAAAAACATTCAGTACTTC	CASSLAVGAKNIQYF
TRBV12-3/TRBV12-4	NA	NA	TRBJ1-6	TGTGCCAGCCTCGACTGGGGGAATTCACCCCTCCACTTT	CASLDWGNSPLHF
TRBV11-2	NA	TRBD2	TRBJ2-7	TGTGCCAGCAGCTTAGCCAGCGGGGCACCCTACGAGCAGTACTTC	CASSLASGAPYEQYF
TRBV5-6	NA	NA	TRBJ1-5	TGTGCCAGCAGCCCCACCCTAGTTAGTAAAGGTTGGGATCAGCCCCAGCATTTT	CASSPTLVSKGWDQPQHF
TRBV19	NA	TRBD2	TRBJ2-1	TGTGCCAGTAGTCCCGGACTAGCGGGATTTTACTACAATGAGCAGTTCTTC	CASSPGLAGFYYNEQFF
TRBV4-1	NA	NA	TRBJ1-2	TGCGCCAGCAGCCAAGGGGTTTACGGCTACACCTTC	CASSQGVYGYTF
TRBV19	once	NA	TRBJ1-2	TGTGCCAGTAGTCCGGACGGCGTTGGGTATGGCTACACCTTC	CASSPDGVGYGYTF
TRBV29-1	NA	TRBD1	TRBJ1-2	TGCAGCGTTGTGGGACAGGGGGACTATGGCTACACCTTC	CSVVGQGDYGYTF
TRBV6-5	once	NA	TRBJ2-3	TGTGCCAGCAGCTCGCACAGCACAGATACGCAGTATTTT	CASSSHSTDTQYF
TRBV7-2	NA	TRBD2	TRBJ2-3	TGTGCCAGCAGCCTGCGGACTAGCCAGGTCCCAGATACGCAGTATTTT	CASSLRTSQVPDTQYF
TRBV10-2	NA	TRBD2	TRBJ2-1	TGCGCCAGCAGTGCACTAGCGGGGGGATACAATGAGCAGTTCTTC	CASSALAGGYNEQFF
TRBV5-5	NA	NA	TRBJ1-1	TGTGCCAGCAGCTTGGAGGTCCGGAAACCCCACACTGAAGCTTTCTTT	CASSLEVRKPHTEAFF
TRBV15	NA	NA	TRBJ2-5	TGTGCCACCAGCAGAGATCAGGGGCAGGAGACCCAGTACTTC	CATSRDQGQETQYF